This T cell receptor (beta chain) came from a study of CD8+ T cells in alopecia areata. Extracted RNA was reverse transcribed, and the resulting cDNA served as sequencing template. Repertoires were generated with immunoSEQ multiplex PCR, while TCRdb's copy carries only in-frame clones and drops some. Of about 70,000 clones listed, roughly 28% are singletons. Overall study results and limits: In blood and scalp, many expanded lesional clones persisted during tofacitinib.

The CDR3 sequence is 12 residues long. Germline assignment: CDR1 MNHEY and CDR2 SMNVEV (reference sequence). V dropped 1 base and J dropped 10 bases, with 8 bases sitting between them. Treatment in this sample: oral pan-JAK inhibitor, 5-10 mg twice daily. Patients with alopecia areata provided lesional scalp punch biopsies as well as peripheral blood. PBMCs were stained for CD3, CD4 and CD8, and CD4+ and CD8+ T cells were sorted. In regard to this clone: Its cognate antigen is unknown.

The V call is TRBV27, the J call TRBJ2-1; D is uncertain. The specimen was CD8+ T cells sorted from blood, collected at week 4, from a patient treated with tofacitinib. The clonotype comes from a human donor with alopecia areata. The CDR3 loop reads CASSLFGTEQFF. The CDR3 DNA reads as TGTGCCAGCAGTTTATTCGGAACCGAGCAGTTCTTC.